This TCR beta chain was retrieved from a study of beta chain features in type 1 diabetes. Turning to the study itself: All of the samples together had roughly 98 million sorted cells examined. Overall study findings and caveats: Insertions at VDJ junctions were less frequent in type 1 diabetes patients. These patients also deleted more nucleotides at the same junctions.

Regarding this clone: Its antigen is currently unknown.

Markers CD45RO/CCR7/CD25/CD127/CD95/CD27 served to sort CD4+ naive, central memory, regulatory and stem cell-like memory cells. Germline loops: CDR1 GTSNPN, CDR2 SVGIG (reference sequence). V lost 2 bases and J lost 4, with 9 bases in between. The CDR3 is made up of 13 amino acids. Isolated RNA was reverse transcribed in full, so expressed TCRB transcripts were sequenced. The method was immunoSEQ multiplex PCR; TCRdb's version includes in-frame clones alone and lacks a portion of them. The table shows some 360,000 clones, with roughly a fifth occurring only once. The V gene is TRBV30, the J gene TRBJ2-1, with D possibly being TRBD1 (5 bases). The clonotype comes from a woman aged 18-29 years in good health. Material: naive CD4+ T cells from blood. DNA for the CDR3: TGTGCCTGGAGTTCGACAGCTTACAATGAGCAGTTCTTC. Amino acids: CAWSSTAYNEQFF.